This TCR beta chain was captured by sequencing in a study of control samples from healthy donors and cancer patients. From germline, CDR1 is GTSNPN and CDR2 SVGIG (reference sequence). The V gene end was trimmed by 2 bases and the J gene end by 5 bases; junction bases not matched to a gene: 4. The length of the CDR3 is 13 residues. The protocol was immunoSEQ multiplex PCR, while the TCRdb copy is restricted to in-frame clones and leaves out a portion. The repertoire has 150,000 to 200,000 clones, 90% of them found once; the top ten carry around 1.5%. This rearrangement joins TRBV30 to TRBJ2-5; 8 bases fit TRBD2. Specimen: blood. The receptor's source is a woman in her forties or fifties in good health. In DNA, the CDR3 is TGTGCCTGGAGTCTGGGACTAGTGGAGACCCAGTACTTC. It codes for CAWSLGLVETQYF.